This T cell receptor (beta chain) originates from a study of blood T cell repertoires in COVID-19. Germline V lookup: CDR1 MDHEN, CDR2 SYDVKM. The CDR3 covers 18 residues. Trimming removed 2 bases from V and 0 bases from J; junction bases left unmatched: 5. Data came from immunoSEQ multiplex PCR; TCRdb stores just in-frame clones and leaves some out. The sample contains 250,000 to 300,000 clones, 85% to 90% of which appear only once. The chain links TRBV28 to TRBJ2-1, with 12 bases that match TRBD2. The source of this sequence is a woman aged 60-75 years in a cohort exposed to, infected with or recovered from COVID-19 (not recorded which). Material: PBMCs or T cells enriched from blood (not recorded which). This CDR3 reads CASSLRLAGGSSYNEQFF. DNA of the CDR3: TGTGCCAGCAGTTTACGGCTAGCGGGAGGGAGCTCCTACAATGAGCAGTTCTTC.